Each of the 20 T cell receptor beta chains below was sequenced from the same sample in a study of blood T cell repertoires in COVID-19. The repertoire was sequenced with immunoSEQ multiplex PCR; TCRdb's copy has only in-frame clones and lacks some. The sample yields around 190,000 clones, 85% to 90% seen once. Specimen: peripheral blood. Source of these receptors: a human donor in a cohort sampled during active COVID-19.

In this sample, this clone turned up a few times. This sequence joins TRBV5-4 and TRBJ2-5; 9 bases fit TRBD1. CDR1 and CDR2 (germline): SGHNT, YYREEE (reference sequence). V lost 4 bases, J lost 1 base, and 11 bases stayed unmatched. The CDR3 runs to 17 residues. CDR3 residues: CASSPPRGQGGQETQYF. Written as DNA, the CDR3 is TGTGCCAGCAGCCCCCCTCGGGGACAGGGAGGCCAAGAGACCCAGTACTTC.

The gene calls are TRBV9 and TRBJ2-4; 8 bases map to TRBD2. CDR1 and CDR2 (germline): SGDLS, YYNGEE. The CDR3 spans 16 residues. The trim removed 4 bases at V and 0 bases at J, leaving 6 bases unmatched. CDR3 sequence: CASSPGLAGAKNIQYF. CDR3 nucleotide sequence: TGTGCCAGCAGCCCTGGGCTAGCGGGAGCCAAAAACATTCAGTACTTC. The whole variable domain, filled in from reference TRBV9 and TRBJ2-4, reads DSGVTQTPKHLITATGQRVTLRCSPRSGDLSVYWYQQSLDQGLQFLIQYYNGEERAKGNILERFSAQQFPDLHSELNLSSLELGDSALYFCASSPGLAGAKNIQYFGAGTRLSVL.

This chain links TRBV27 with TRBJ1-6; possibly TRBD1 for D (5 bases). The V end lost 3 bases, the J end lost 4 bases, and 13 bases lay between the germline ends. Germline CDR1 and CDR2: MNHEY and SMNVEV (reference sequence). The CDR3 has 16 residues. The CDR3 DNA reads TGTGCCAGCAGTTTTTATTCAGGGACTTATAATTCACCCCTCCACTTT. Translating gives CASSFYSGTYNSPLHF.

The V gene is TRBV6-5, the J gene TRBJ2-3; 9 bases map to TRBD2. After removal of 7 bases from V and 1 base from J, the junction contained 3 bases not matched to a gene. Germline V CDR1 and CDR2: MNHEY, SVGAGI. The CDR3 contains 14 residues. The CDR3 loop is CASNVAGGTDTQYF. In nucleotides, the CDR3 is TGTGCCAGCAACGTAGCGGGAGGCACAGATACGCAGTATTTT.

This rearrangement joins TRBV5-6 to TRBJ1-2, with 10 bases identical to TRBD1. CDR1 is SGHDT and CDR2 is YYEEEE in the germline V gene. V lost 3 bases to trimming and J lost 4 bases; unmatched junction nucleotides: 3. This CDR3 comprises 14 residues. The CDR3 loop is CASSWDRGGYGYTF. The CDR3 nucleotides read TGTGCCAGCAGCTGGGACAGGGGTGGCTATGGCTACACCTTC.

J is TRBJ1-3 and V is TRBV7-2; 10 bases are a match to TRBD1. Germline V gene data show CDR1 as SGHTA and CDR2 as FQGNSA. The CDR3 has 16 amino acids. Unmatched junction bases numbered 4, after V lost 4 bases and J lost 1 base. CDR3 DNA sequence: TGTGCCAGCAGCTCCGCGGACAGGGGGTCTGGAAACACCATATATTTT. It encodes CASSSADRGSGNTIYF.

The gene calls are TRBV9 and TRBJ2-3; a weak D match, TRBD2 (6 bases). Deletions cut 0 bases from V and 0 bases from J, with 11 bases between. There are 16 residues in the CDR3. Germline V gene sequence: CDR1 SGDLS, CDR2 YYNGEE. CDR3 coding DNA: TGTGCCAGCAGCGTAGGCCCTAGCGCCAGCACAGATACGCAGTATTTT. Translation: CASSVGPSASTDTQYF.

V gene TRBV30 combines with J gene TRBJ2-7; 7 bases match TRBD1. J gave up 1 base and V 6 bases, and 18 bases lay outside the gene matches. CDR1 is GTSNPN, CDR2 SVGIG, per germline (reference sequence). This CDR3 has 17 residues. CDR3 DNA: TGTGCCTGCAGGCACAGGGGTTTGCCAAGCGCTTCCTACGAGCAGTACTTC. Translating gives CACRHRGLPSASYEQYF.

About this clone itself: Other DNA sequences from this sample encode an identical CDR3 as well. The V and J genes are TRBV5-1 and TRBJ1-4, with D possibly TRBD1 on 5 matching bases. Germline assignment: CDR1 SGHRS and CDR2 YFSETQ. The CDR3 is made up of 14 amino acids. The V gene lost 2 bases and the J gene lost 3 bases, with 8 bases spanning the gap. In DNA, the CDR3 is TGCGCCAGCAGCTTCGGGGGATCTAATGAAAAACTGTTTTTT. This codes for CASSFGGSNEKLFF.

This clone appeared a few times. V usage is TRBV20-1 and J usage is TRBJ1-1; D unclear. Trimming removed 6 bases from V and 6 bases from J, with 11 bases in between. The germline V gene encodes CDR1 DFQATT and CDR2 SNEGSKA (reference sequence). This CDR3 is 11 amino acids long. The CDR3 sequence is CSARHKAEAFF. CDR3 nucleotide sequence: TGCAGTGCCCGACATAAGGCTGAAGCTTTCTTT.

The chain carries TRBV30 and TRBJ2-7, with TRBD1 identical over 8 bases. The trim removed 1 base at V and 1 base at J, leaving 3 bases unmatched. The CDR3 spans 14 residues. Per the germline V gene, CDR1 is GTSNPN and CDR2 is SVGIG (reference sequence). The CDR3 loop reads CAWSAWDRSYEQYF. The CDR3 nucleotides read TGTGCCTGGAGTGCTTGGGACAGGTCCTACGAGCAGTACTTC.

The DNA of the CDR3 is TGCACCAGCAGCCATGCGCGGGGCCCAAACACCGGGGAGCTGTTTTTT. As protein: CTSSHARGPNTGELFF. The chain employs TRBV1 and TRBJ2-2; the table's D call, TRBD2, has no DNA check behind it. TRBV1 is designated a pseudogene. The CDR3 covers 16 residues.

The chain carries TRBV5-1 and TRBJ2-5; maybe TRBD2 (6 bases). In germline, CDR1 is SGHRS, CDR2 YFSETQ. Trimming cost V 4 bases and J 2 bases, with 9 bases left between them. The length of the CDR3 is 13 residues. The DNA for the CDR3 is TGCGCCAGCAGCAGGAGGGGTCAAGAGACCCAGTACTTC. This sequence encodes CASSRRGQETQYF.

The chain joins TRBV6-2 or TRBV6-3 to TRBJ2-7; a possible D gene is TRBD1 (6 bases). The CDR3 runs 14 residues. CDR1 is MNHEY, CDR2 SVGEGT, per germline. Trimming took off 6 bases at V and 3 bases at J, with 15 bases between the two ends. CDR3 sequence: CASSATGQIYEQYF. The CDR3 DNA reads as TGTGCCAGCAGCGCCACCGGACAGATCTACGAGCAGTACTTC.

The chain employs TRBV7-2 and TRBJ2-3; 7 bases are shared with TRBD2. The CDR3 consists of 16 residues. V gave up 5 bases and J gave up 5 bases; unmatched junction bases: 13. Per the germline V gene, CDR1 is SGHTA and CDR2 is FQGNSA. CDR3 DNA sequence: TGTGCCAGCAGCCCCTCTCCGACGTCGGGGGGAGATACGCAGTATTTT. Its protein is CASSPSPTSGGDTQYF.

The chain couples TRBV21-1 to TRBJ2-5; TRBD2, as called in the table, went unchecked against the DNA. TRBV21-1 is termed a pseudogene. The CDR3 is 19 amino acids. The CDR3 loop is CASSRMGTSGIGSQETQYF. For the CDR3, the DNA is TGTGCCAGCAGCAGAATGGGGACTAGCGGGATAGGGAGCCAAGAGACCCAGTACTTC.

This clone was detected once. The rearrangement links TRBV27 to TRBJ2-3, with unresolved D. V was shortened by 3 bases and J by 0 bases, with 7 bases between the two germline ends. In germline, CDR1 is MNHEY, CDR2 SMNVEV (reference sequence). CDR3 length: 14 residues. The CDR3 nucleotides read TGTGCCAGCAGTTTTGTACAGAGCACAGATACGCAGTATTTT. Translation gives CASSFVQSTDTQYF.

The DNA of the CDR3 is TGTGCCAGCTCACAGGGAGCCCTCGGCTCCTACGAGCAGTACTTC. Its translation is CASSQGALGSYEQYF. V gene TRBV18 combines with J gene TRBJ2-7, with a tentative D call TRBD2 (5 bases). The CDR3 has 15 residues. V shed 4 bases and J shed 0 bases, with 13 bases lying between them. CDR1 is KGHSH and CDR2 is LQKENI in the germline V gene.

This rearrangement joins TRBV19 to TRBJ2-7, with 8 bases identical to TRBD1. The germline CDR1 and CDR2 sequences are LNHDA and SQIVND (reference sequence). The CDR3 spans 16 residues. Trimming cost V 4 bases and J 3 bases; bases outside gene matches: 11. CDR3 in DNA: TGTGCCAGTAGTACGGGCGACGGGACAGGCTACTACGAGCAGTACTTC. Protein product: CASSTGDGTGYYEQYF.

The chain is built from TRBV25-1 and TRBJ2-1; TRBD2 matches 8 bases. The CDR3 is made up of 15 amino acids. CDR1 and CDR2 (germline): MGHDK, SYGVNS. V was pared by 8 bases and J by 2 bases, with 8 bases of the junction left unmatched. The CDR3 DNA follows: TGTGCCAGCCCCCCTCGGCGGGAGGCCTACAATGAGCAGTTCTTC. This codes for CASPPRREAYNEQFF.